The next 3 T cell receptor beta chains were all read from a single sample in a study of T cell changes during pregnancy in multiple sclerosis. Only in-frame clones appear in the TCRdb table, and some are missing; sequencing was by immunoSEQ multiplex PCR. The repertoire holds 70,000 to 90,000 clones, with 85% to 95% as singletons. The starting material was peripheral blood, obtained in the first trimester of pregnancy. These TCRs come from a female donor with multiple sclerosis, enrolled in a pregnancy study.

The V call is TRBV19, the J call TRBJ2-5; TRBD2 agrees at 8 bases. The germline CDR1 and CDR2 sequences are LNHDA and SQIVND (reference sequence). V dropped 5 bases and J dropped 1; count of bases not matched to a gene: 3. The CDR3 covers 14 residues. The chain's CDR3 is CASSQRGTQETQYF. CDR3 DNA: TGTGCCAGTAGTCAGCGGGGGACCCAAGAGACCCAGTACTTC. Using reference TRBV19 and TRBJ2-5 for the parts outside the CDR3, the full variable domain is DGGITQSPKYLFRKEGQNVTLSCEQNLNHDAMYWYRQDPGQGLRLIYYSQIVNDFQKGDIAEGYSVSREKKESFPLTVTSAQKNPTAFYLCASSQRGTQETQYFGPGTRLLVL.

This clone was seen just once. At one boundary the junction diverges from the germline segment, which might be a read error. This sequence joins TRBV9 and TRBJ2-7; possibly TRBD1 for D (5 bases). This CDR3 region has 15 residues. Germline-derived CDR1 and CDR2 are SGDLS and YYNGEE. The CDR3 loop reads CASSVGGDTSSEQYF. The CDR3 DNA is TGTGCCAGCAGCGTAGGGGGCGATACCTCCTCCGAGCAGTACTTC.

J is TRBJ2-7 and V is TRBV19; D is perhaps TRBD1 (6 bases). CDR1 is LNHDA and CDR2 is SQIVND in the germline V gene (reference sequence). The CDR3 has 14 residues. Between the trimmed V and J ends, which lost 6 bases and 3 bases, there was a span of 15 bases. The CDR3 loop reads CASSRDIWSYEQYF. The CDR3 nucleotides are TGTGCCAGTAGCCGGGACATCTGGAGCTACGAGCAGTACTTC.